This T cell receptor (beta chain) came from a study of CD4 T cells in relation to SARS-CoV-2 and coronaviruses. V gave up 2 bases and J gave up 4 bases, with 8 bases separating them. CDR1 SGDLS and CDR2 YYNGEE come from the germline V gene. CDR3 length: 13 amino acids. Only in-frame clones appear in the TCRdb table, and some are missing; sequencing was by immunoSEQ multiplex PCR. The data hold about 60,000 clones, with 92% observed a single time. The rearrangement links TRBV9 to TRBJ2-3; the D is unclear. This TCR was recovered from an adult with COVID-19. What was sequenced was naive CD4+ T cells from PBMCs. Subset: naive CD4+ T cells isolated by negative enrichment. CDR3 coding DNA: TGTGCCAGCAGCGTGTCGCCGCCAGATACGCAGTATTTT. Its translation is CASSVSPPDTQYF.